The 26 T cell receptor beta chains reported below all come from one sample, sequenced in a study of cytomegalovirus exposure and HLA in healthy donors. PCR was performed using 60 Vbeta and 13 Jbeta primers. Libraries were prepared by immunoSEQ multiplex PCR; TCRdb keeps only in-frame clonotypes and omits some of them. The sample consists of approximately 190,000 clones, 65% to 85% of them appearing once. Sequenced sample: PBMCs. The receptors derive from a man aged 40-49 years in good health and CMV-seropositive.

The rearrangement links TRBV19 to TRBJ2-7; D is unresolved. Per germline, CDR1 LNHDA and CDR2 SQIVND (reference sequence). The CDR3 has 15 amino acids. V dropped 4 bases and J dropped 4 bases, with 17 bases sitting between them. The CDR3 bases are TGTGCCAGTAGTAGGTCTACTCCCGGTGGTTACGAGCAGTACTTC. As protein: CASSRSTPGGYEQYF. Full variable domain (remainder filled in from reference TRBV19 and TRBJ2-7): DGGITQSPKYLFRKEGQNVTLSCEQNLNHDAMYWYRQDPGQGLRLIYYSQIVNDFQKGDIAEGYSVSREKKESFPLTVTSAQKNPTAFYLCASSRSTPGGYEQYFGPGTRLTVT.

The sample holds one count of this clone. CDR3 nucleotides: TGTGCCAGCAGCGTTTACGGGAGCCCCGGGGAGCTGTTTTTT. Translated: CASSVYGSPGELFF. The genes are TRBV9 and TRBJ2-2, with D possibly being TRBD2 (6 bases). This CDR3 contains 14 residues. V was trimmed by 2 bases and J by 6 bases, leaving 11 bases between them. Germline-derived CDR1 and CDR2 are SGDLS and YYNGEE.

The chain uses TRBV28 and TRBJ2-2; TRBD1 matches 8 bases. The trim removed 0 bases at V and 3 bases at J, leaving 0 bases unmatched. This CDR3 is 15 amino acids long. Looked up from germline, CDR1 is MDHEN and CDR2 is SYDVKM. As DNA, the CDR3 is TGTGCCAGCAGTTTATGGGACAGGGACACCGGGGAGCTGTTTTTT. Its protein is CASSLWDRDTGELFF.

The chain uses TRBV5-4 and TRBJ1-2; 7 bases line up with TRBD1. After removal of 6 bases from V and 7 bases from J, the junction contained 9 bases not matched to a gene. Germline lookup yields CDR1 SGHNT and CDR2 YYREEE (reference sequence). This CDR3 contains 13 residues. In DNA, the CDR3 is TGTGCCAGCAACGTTGACAGGGCTGGTGGCTACACCTTC. This gives the protein CASNVDRAGGYTF.

The chain couples TRBV27 to TRBJ1-5, with TRBD1 as a possible D gene (6 bases). The CDR3 is 15 residues long. Trimming took off 6 bases at V and 6 bases at J, with 18 bases between the two ends. CDR1 and CDR2 from the germline V gene are MNHEY and SMNVEV (reference sequence). The CDR3 spells CASSRTPGTTQPQHF. As DNA, the CDR3 is TGTGCCAGCAGCCGCACGCCCGGGACAACTCAGCCCCAGCATTTT.

The chain carries TRBV7-3 and TRBJ2-7; tentative D call: TRBD1 (6 bases). With 1 base removed from V and 4 bases from J, the gap between germline ends came to 17 bases. The germline gives CDR1 SGHTA, CDR2 FQGTGA. The CDR3 consists of 16 residues. CDR3 DNA sequence: TGTGCCAGCAGCTTAAATGGCAGGGGCGAGGTTTACGAGCAGTACTTC. This encodes CASSLNGRGEVYEQYF.

The chain has TRBV5-1 and TRBJ2-7; D gene uncertain. The V and J ends lost 4 bases and 0 bases respectively, with 8 bases between them. Looked up from germline, CDR1 is SGHRS and CDR2 is YFSETQ. The CDR3 totals 13 residues. Here the CDR3 reads CASSLDGSYEQYF. In DNA form, the CDR3 reads TGCGCCAGCAGCCTGGACGGCTCCTACGAGCAGTACTTC. The whole variable domain, filled in from reference TRBV5-1 and TRBJ2-7, reads KAGVTQTPRYLIKTRGQQVTLSCSPISGHRSVSWYQQTPGQGLQFLFEYFSETQRNKGNFPGRFSGRQFSNSRSEMNVSTLELGDSALYLCASSLDGSYEQYFGPGTRLTVT.

The gene calls are TRBV25-1 and TRBJ1-2; D unresolved. Per germline, CDR1 MGHDK and CDR2 SYGVNS. This CDR3 region has 12 residues. Between the trimmed V and J ends, which lost 11 bases and 8 bases, there was a span of 18 bases. In DNA form, the CDR3 reads TGTGCCGCCAGCGCCGGCGCGGGAGGCTACACCTTC. It yields the protein CAASAGAGGYTF.

The V call is TRBV4-2, the J call TRBJ2-7; 9 bases align to TRBD2. Germline V CDR1 and CDR2: LGHNA, YNFKEQ. This CDR3 is built from 18 residues. Losses at the gene ends were 0 bases for V and 2 bases for J; bases not matched to a gene: 11. CDR3 loop: CASSQDLPMKREAYEQYF. Here the CDR3 DNA reads TGTGCCAGCAGCCAAGACCTCCCGATGAAGCGGGAGGCCTACGAGCAGTACTTC.

V gene TRBV2 combines with J gene TRBJ2-7, with TRBD1 identical over 9 bases. V dropped 10 bases and J dropped 0; count of bases not matched to a gene: 10. Germline V gives CDR1 SNHLY, CDR2 FYNNEI. The CDR3 runs 15 residues. DNA for the CDR3: TGTGCCATTAGAGGGGGGACAGGGAGCTCCTACGAGCAGTACTTC. As protein: CAIRGGTGSSYEQYF.

The chain carries TRBV6-5 and TRBJ1-2, with D possibly matching TRBD1 (6 bases). The germline V gene has CDR1 MNHEY and CDR2 SVGAGI. Trimming shortened V by 8 bases and J by 6 bases, and 13 bases separated the two germline ends. The CDR3 is 12 amino acids. The DNA of the CDR3 is TGTGCCAGCGGGAACAGGGTGGATGGCTACACCTTC. Protein: CASGNRVDGYTF.

V gene TRBV10-3 combines with J gene TRBJ1-5; D remains unclear. Per germline, CDR1 ENHRY and CDR2 SYGVKD. CDR3 length: 13 residues. The V and J ends lost 6 bases and 6 bases respectively, with 12 bases between them. CDR3 sequence reads: CAIRTGWGQPQHF. The CDR3 DNA reads TGTGCCATCAGGACGGGGTGGGGTCAGCCCCAGCATTTT.

The chain uses TRBV4-1 and TRBJ2-1, with D maybe TRBD2 (5 bases). The length of the CDR3 is 14 residues. The V gene's germline CDR1 is MGHRA and CDR2 YSYEKL. Between the trimmed V and J ends, which lost 5 bases and 9 bases, there was a span of 17 bases. CDR3 residues: CASSFRTGNGEQFF. The DNA for the CDR3 is TGCGCCAGCAGCTTCAGAACGGGGAATGGTGAGCAGTTCTTC.

The V gene is TRBV7-2, the J gene TRBJ2-5; possible D gene TRBD2, 6 bases. CDR1 and CDR2 from the germline V gene are SGHTA and FQGNSA. V was trimmed by 4 bases and J by 6 bases, leaving 15 bases between them. CDR3 length: 14 residues. The DNA for the CDR3 is TGTGCCAGCAGCTCGAATAGGGGCGGGAAGACCCAGTACTTC. Translated: CASSSNRGGKTQYF.

This clone is a singleton in its sample. This rearrangement joins TRBV19 to TRBJ2-7, with TRBD2 identical over 8 bases. J lost 0 bases, V lost 6 bases, and 4 bases had no gene match. The CDR3 consists of 14 residues. Germline V CDR1 and CDR2: LNHDA, SQIVND (reference sequence). The CDR3 loop reads CASRREATSYEQYF. CDR3 DNA sequence: TGTGCCAGTAGGCGGGAGGCCACCTCCTACGAGCAGTACTTC.

The V gene is TRBV29-1, the J gene TRBJ2-7; TRBD1 matches 7 bases. CDR1 is SQVTM and CDR2 is ANQGSEA in the germline V gene. Trimming removed 0 bases from V and 4 bases from J; junction bases left unmatched: 6. The length of the CDR3 is 14 residues. The CDR3 coding sequence is TGCAGCGTTGAAGACCGGCAGGGGGTATACGAGCAGTACTTC. This encodes CSVEDRQGVYEQYF.

V usage is TRBV25-1 and J usage is TRBJ2-6, with D perhaps matching TRBD2 (6 bases). The V end was cut by 2 bases, the J end by 2 bases, with 7 bases between. Germline V gene data show CDR1 as MGHDK and CDR2 as SYGVNS. The CDR3 spans 15 residues. The CDR3 nucleotides are TGTGCCAGCAGTGAAGGGGGGACTGGGGCCAACGTCCTGACTTTC. This gives the protein CASSEGGTGANVLTF.

V usage is TRBV19 and J usage is TRBJ2-7; 10 bases map to TRBD1. This CDR3 comprises 15 residues. Germline V gives CDR1 LNHDA, CDR2 SQIVND (reference sequence). The ends lost 6 bases at V and 2 bases at J; junction bases unmatched: 7. The CDR3 protein is CASSWGTGEAYEQYF. As DNA, the CDR3 is TGTGCCAGTAGCTGGGGGACAGGGGAGGCCTACGAGCAGTACTTC.

This chain uses TRBV6-5 with TRBJ1-5; D call uncertain. V shed 0 bases and J shed 6 bases, with 12 bases lying between them. From germline, CDR1 is MNHEY and CDR2 SVGAGI. This CDR3 is built from 15 residues. CDR3 residues: CASSYSPRGFQPQHF. CDR3 DNA sequence: TGTGCCAGCAGTTACTCGCCTCGGGGTTTTCAGCCCCAGCATTTT.

V gene TRBV18 combines with J gene TRBJ1-4, with 7 nucleotides matching TRBD1. Germline CDR1 is KGHSH and CDR2 is LQKENI. The CDR3 is 15 amino acids. Trimming cost V 5 bases and J 7 bases; bases outside gene matches: 10. The CDR3 loop reads CASSTLTGSVEKLFF. The CDR3 coding sequence is TGTGCCAGCTCAACTTTGACAGGGAGCGTTGAAAAACTGTTTTTT.

The chain has TRBV2 and TRBJ2-3; 8 bases are shared with TRBD1. The V segment lost 6 bases and the J segment 5 bases; nucleotides outside the gene matches: 4. This CDR3 spans 13 amino acids. The germline V gene has CDR1 SNHLY and CDR2 FYNNEI. The CDR3 reads CASSRGQEDTQYF. The CDR3 region has the DNA TGTGCCAGCAGCAGGGGGCAAGAAGATACGCAGTATTTT.

The rearrangement links TRBV7-2 to TRBJ2-7, with a weak D call TRBD2 (5 bases). V was trimmed by 3 bases and J by 2 bases, leaving 11 bases between them. This CDR3 has 14 amino acids. Germline values: CDR1 SGHTA, CDR2 FQGNSA. CDR3 protein: CASSFVGNAYEQYF. CDR3 DNA: TGTGCCAGCAGCTTCGTCGGGAACGCCTACGAGCAGTACTTC. The complete variable domain, with remaining parts taken from reference TRBV7-2 and TRBJ2-7, reads GAGVSQSPSNKVTEKGKDVELRCDPISGHTALYWYRQSLGQGLEFLIYFQGNSAPDKSGLPSDRFSAERTGGSVSTLTIQRTQQEDSAVYLCASSFVGNAYEQYFGPGTRLTVT.

The chain employs TRBV14 and TRBJ1-6, with 8 bases matching TRBD1. There are 15 residues in the CDR3. Germline assignment: CDR1 SGHDN and CDR2 FVKESK. Trimming took 2 bases from V and 10 from J; bases not matched to a gene: 7. The CDR3 is CASSQMTGEGSPLHF. CDR3 sequence (DNA): TGTGCCAGCAGCCAAATGACAGGGGAGGGATCACCCCTCCACTTT.

This chain joins TRBV5-4 and TRBJ2-4; perhaps TRBD2 as D (6 bases). The CDR3 is made up of 14 amino acids. Germline CDR1 reads SGHNT; CDR2 reads YYREEE (reference sequence). V lost 2 bases to trimming and J lost 5 bases, with 11 bases between them. The CDR3: CASSLAGFENIQYF. In DNA, the CDR3 is TGTGCCAGCAGCTTAGCGGGTTTTGAAAACATTCAGTACTTC. The complete variable domain, with remaining parts taken from reference TRBV5-4 and TRBJ2-4, reads ETGVTQSPTHLIKTRGQQVTLRCSSQSGHNTVSWYQQALGQGPQFIFQYYREEENGRGNFPPRFSGLQFPNYSSELNVNALELDDSALYLCASSLAGFENIQYFGAGTRLSVL.

This chain uses TRBV15 with TRBJ1-2, with D perhaps matching TRBD1 (5 bases). This CDR3 region has 13 residues. The ends were cut back, 11 bases at V and 2 bases at J, with 15 bases in the middle. In germline, CDR1 is LNHNV, CDR2 YYDKDF (reference sequence). The CDR3 sequence is CASGVGGNYGYTF. CDR3 DNA sequence: TGTGCCTCGGGGGTTGGTGGAAACTATGGCTACACCTTC.

The chain couples TRBV5-1 to TRBJ2-1; 13 bases line up with TRBD2. Germline V gives CDR1 SGHRS, CDR2 YFSETQ. V lost 3 bases, J lost 9 bases, and 6 bases stayed unmatched. This CDR3 has 15 amino acids. CDR3 residues: CASSSGLAGVSEQFF. The CDR3 DNA sequence: TGCGCCAGCAGCTCCGGACTAGCGGGAGTAAGTGAGCAGTTCTTC.